This T cell receptor beta chain stems from a study of T cell responses to AZD1222 COVID-19 vaccine. Clones were sequenced by immunoSEQ multiplex PCR, and TCRdb holds only the in-frame ones, with some missing. The table has some 150,000 clones, about 89% seen once. Germline V CDR1 and CDR2: LGHDT, YNNKEL (reference sequence). This CDR3 comprises 15 residues. J was trimmed by 5 bases and V by 2 bases; bases with no gene match: 8. The gene calls are TRBV3-1 (or the pseudogene TRBV3-2) and TRBJ2-5; 7 nucleotides line up with TRBD2. This clonotype originated in an adult who received the AZD1222 COVID-19 vaccine. The input for sequencing was peripheral blood, taken 28 days after the second AZD1222 dose. CDR3 bases: TGTGCCAGCAGCCAACCGCGGGTCGGGGGGGAGACCCAGTACTTC. Protein sequence: CASSQPRVGGETQYF.